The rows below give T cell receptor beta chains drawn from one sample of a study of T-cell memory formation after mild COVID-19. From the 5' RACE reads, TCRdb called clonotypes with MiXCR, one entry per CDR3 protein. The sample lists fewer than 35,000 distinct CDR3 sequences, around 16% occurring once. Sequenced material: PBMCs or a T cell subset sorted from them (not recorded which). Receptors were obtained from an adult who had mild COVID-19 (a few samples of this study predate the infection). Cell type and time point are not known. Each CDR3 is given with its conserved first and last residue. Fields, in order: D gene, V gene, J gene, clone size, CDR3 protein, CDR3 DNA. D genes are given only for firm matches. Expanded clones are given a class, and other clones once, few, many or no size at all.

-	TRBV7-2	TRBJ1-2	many	CASSSRSGTLRGDYTF	TGTGCCAGCAGTTCGCGCTCCGGGACCCTCCGAGGTGACTACACCTTC
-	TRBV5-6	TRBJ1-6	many	CASSLNTEGSPLHF	TGTGCCAGCAGCTTGAACACTGAGGGATCACCCCTCCACTTT
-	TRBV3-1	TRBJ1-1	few	CASSHNRANTEAFF	TGTGCCAGCAGCCATAACAGGGCAAACACTGAAGCTTTCTTT
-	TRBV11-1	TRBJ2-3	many	CASSLARPPPQYF	TGTGCCAGCAGCTTAGCGCGGCCCCCCCCGCAGTATTTT
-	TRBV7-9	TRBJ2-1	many	CASIGVSNEQFF	TGTGCCAGCATCGGGGTTTCCAATGAGCAGTTCTTC
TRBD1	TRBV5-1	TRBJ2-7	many	CASGTEPYEQYF	TGCGCCAGCGGGACAGAACCCTACGAGCAGTACTTC
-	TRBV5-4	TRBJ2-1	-	CASSSRTVFNEQFF	TGTGCCAGCAGCTCTCGGACGGTCTTCAATGAGCAGTTCTTC
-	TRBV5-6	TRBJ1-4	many	CASSTRRTATNEKLFF	TGTGCCAGCAGCACAAGACGGACTGCAACTAATGAAAAACTGTTTTTT
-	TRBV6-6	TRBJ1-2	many	CASSSPGHLIYGYTF	TGTGCCAGCAGTTCCCCGGGACACCTAATCTATGGCTACACCTTC
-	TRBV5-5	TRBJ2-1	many	CASSRDRDNEQFF	TGTGCCAGCAGTCGAGACAGAGACAATGAGCAGTTCTTC
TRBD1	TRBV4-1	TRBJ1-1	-	CASSQGRGGQGATTEAFF	TGCGCCAGCAGCCAAGGGAGAGGGGGACAGGGGGCAACCACTGAAGCTTTCTTT
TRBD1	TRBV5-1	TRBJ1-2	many	CASSPRDRGVRGYTF	TGCGCCAGCAGCCCCCGGGACAGGGGGGTACGTGGCTACACCTTC
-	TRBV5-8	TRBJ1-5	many	CASSTTGRGNQPQHF	TGTGCCAGCAGCACCACAGGAAGGGGCAATCAGCCCCAGCATTTT
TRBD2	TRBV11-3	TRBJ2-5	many	CASSRHSGGAQETQYF	TGTGCCAGCAGCCGGCATAGCGGGGGGGCCCAAGAGACCCAGTACTTC
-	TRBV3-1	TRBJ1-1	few	CASSRLSPGPVQAFF	TGTGCCAGCAGCCGTTTAAGCCCGGGACCCGTACAAGCTTTCTTT
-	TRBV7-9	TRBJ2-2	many	CASSRLTVSRTGELFF	TGTGCCAGCAGCCGGTTGACGGTATCAAGGACCGGGGAGCTGTTTTTT
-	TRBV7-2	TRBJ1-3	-	CASSLRTTRGADSGNTIYF	TGTGCCAGCAGCTTACGTACCACTCGTGGGGCCGATTCTGGAAACACCATATATTTT
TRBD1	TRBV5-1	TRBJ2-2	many	CASSPDRAGGELFF	TGCGCCAGCAGCCCGGACAGGGCGGGCGGGGAGCTGTTTTTT
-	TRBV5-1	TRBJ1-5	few	CASSLEGHQPQHF	TGCGCCAGCAGCCTTGAAGGCCATCAGCCCCAGCATTTT
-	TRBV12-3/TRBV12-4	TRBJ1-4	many	CASSFRLATNEKLFF	TGTGCCAGCAGTTTTCGCCTTGCAACTAATGAAAAACTGTTTTTT
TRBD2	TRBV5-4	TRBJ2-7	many	CASSSGSGRGEQYF	TGTGCCAGCAGCTCCGGTAGCGGGAGGGGCGAGCAGTACTTC
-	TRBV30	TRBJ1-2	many	CAWTSRVRYGYTF	TGTGCCTGGACCAGTCGGGTGCGGTATGGCTACACCTTC
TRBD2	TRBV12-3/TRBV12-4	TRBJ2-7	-	CASSPRTSGGATARQYF	TGTGCCAGCAGTCCTCGGACTAGCGGAGGCGCGACGGCCAGGCAGTACTTC
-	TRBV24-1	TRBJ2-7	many	CATSDPGTTTYEQYF	TGTGCCACCAGTGATCCAGGGACGACGACCTACGAGCAGTACTTC
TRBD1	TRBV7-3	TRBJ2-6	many	CASSSATGGGSGANVLTF	TGTGCCAGCAGCTCCGCTACAGGGGGCGGCTCTGGGGCCAACGTCCTGACTTTC
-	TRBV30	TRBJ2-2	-	CAWSLGQNTGELFF	TGTGCCTGGAGTCTTGGACAGAACACCGGGGAGCTGTTTTTT
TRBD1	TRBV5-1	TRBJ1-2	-	CASSLGQGADGYTF	TGCGCCAGCAGCTTGGGACAGGGGGCAGATGGCTACACCTTC
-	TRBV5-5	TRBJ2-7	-	CASSLDLDEQYF	TGTGCCAGCAGCCTAGATCTCGACGAGCAGTACTTC
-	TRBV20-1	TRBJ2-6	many	CSAFNGGANVLTF	TGCAGTGCTTTCAATGGTGGGGCCAACGTCCTGACTTTC
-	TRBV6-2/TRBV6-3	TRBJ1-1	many	CASSYAFMNTEAFF	TGTGCCAGCAGTTACGCGTTTATGAACACTGAAGCTTTCTTT
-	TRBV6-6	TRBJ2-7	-	CASSYTITGTLYEQYF	TGTGCCAGCAGTTACACCATTACCGGGACTCTTTACGAGCAGTACTTC